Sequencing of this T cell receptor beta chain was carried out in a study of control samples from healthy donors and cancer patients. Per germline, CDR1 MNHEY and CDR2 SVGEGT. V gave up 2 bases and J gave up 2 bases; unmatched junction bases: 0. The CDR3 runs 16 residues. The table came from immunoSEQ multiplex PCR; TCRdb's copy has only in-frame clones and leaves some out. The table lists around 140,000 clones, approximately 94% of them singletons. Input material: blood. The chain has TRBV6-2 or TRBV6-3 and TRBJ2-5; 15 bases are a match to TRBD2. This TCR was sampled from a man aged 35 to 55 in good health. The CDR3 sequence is CASSYGLAGGQETQYF. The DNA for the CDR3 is TGTGCCAGCAGTTACGGACTAGCGGGGGGGCAAGAGACCCAGTACTTC.